This TCR beta chain was recorded in a study of cytomegalovirus exposure and HLA in healthy donors. This PCR relied on a set of 60 Vbeta primers and 13 Jbeta primers. Generated by immunoSEQ multiplex PCR, the TCRdb table keeps only in-frame clones and is missing some. The table lists some 87,000 clones, roughly 70% of them singletons. Whole-study results and caveats: According to reports, the classifier identified cytomegalovirus status with high specificity and sensitivity. Later analysis placed DRB1 highest and HLA-C lowest in TCR association rates, which differed by HLA locus. An observed cluster of highly shared sequence variants was recorded as a likely sequencing artifact.

Comments on this clone: What it binds is unknown.

From germline, CDR1 is SGHTS and CDR2 YDEGEE. The length of the CDR3 is 14 residues. The V gene lost 0 bases and the J gene lost 5 bases, with 12 bases spanning the gap. V usage is TRBV5-8 and J usage is TRBJ2-7; D remains ambiguous. The receptor was isolated from a woman in her fifties or sixties in good health and CMV-seropositive. Source material: PBMCs. The CDR3 reads CASSLGPLLDEQYF. The CDR3 nucleotides read TGTGCCAGCAGCTTGGGGCCCCTCCTGGACGAGCAGTACTTC. Full variable domain (missing parts from reference TRBV5-8 and TRBJ2-7): EAGVTQSPTHLIKTRGQQATLRCSPISGHTSVYWYQQALGLGLQFLLWYDEGEERNRGNFPPRFSGRQFPNYSSELNVNALELEDSALYLCASSLGPLLDEQYFGPGTRLTVT.